This T cell receptor beta chain was sequenced for a study of a mutant IDH1 vaccine in newly diagnosed glioma. Turning to the study itself: Scheduled for weeks 1, 3, 5, 7, 11, 15, 19 and 23, eight vaccinations were given to patients. The sex distribution of treated patients was about 60% male and approximately 40% female, with a mean age of roughly 40 years. Those enrolled had earlier been treated with radiotherapy, temozolomide, or both, mostly both.

J lost 2 bases, V lost 3 bases, and 10 bases had no gene match. Germline V gene data show CDR1 as SQVTM and CDR2 as ANQGSEA. The length of the CDR3 is 15 residues. TCRdb's table, derived via immunoSEQ multiplex PCR, lists solely in-frame clones and lacks some. The sample records around 100,000 clones, under 90% being singletons. As to time point: week 11, during vaccination. Vaccination used 300 ug of mutant IDH1 20-mer peptide per dose, with topical imiquimod. Details on this clone: Its specificity is unknown.

The chain has TRBV29-1 and TRBJ2-7; the match to TRBD1 covers 7 bases. Sequences were derived from PBMCs, sampled from a glioma patient whose treatment included an IDH1 peptide vaccine. The sequence was collected from a woman aged 50 to 60 with glioma. DNA for the CDR3: TGCAGCGTTGAGGGTACAGGGGATGAACCCTACGAGCAGTACTTC. The encoded protein is CSVEGTGDEPYEQYF.